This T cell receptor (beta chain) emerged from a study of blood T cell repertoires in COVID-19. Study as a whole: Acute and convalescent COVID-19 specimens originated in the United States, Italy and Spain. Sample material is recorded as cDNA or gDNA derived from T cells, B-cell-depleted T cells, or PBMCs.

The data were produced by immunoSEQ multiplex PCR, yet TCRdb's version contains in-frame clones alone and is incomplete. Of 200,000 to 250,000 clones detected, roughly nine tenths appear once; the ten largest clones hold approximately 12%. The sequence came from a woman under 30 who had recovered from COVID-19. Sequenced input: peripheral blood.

The CDR3 sequence is CSVGRGHEDTQYF. The CDR3 DNA sequence: TGCAGCGTTGGCAGGGGGCATGAAGATACGCAGTATTTT. The chain couples TRBV29-1 to TRBJ2-3; TRBD1 aligns across 8 bases. Unmatched junction bases numbered 5, after V lost 4 bases and J lost 5 bases. The CDR3 is 13 residues long. Germline CDR1 SQVTM, CDR2 ANQGSEA.